A single sample is the source of the 32 T cell receptor beta chains below, sequenced in a study of radiation and T cells in renal cell carcinoma. Method: immunoSEQ multiplex PCR; TCRdb's copy keeps in-frame clones and lacks some. The sample lists about 49,000 clones, approximately 80% occurring once. Time point noted: baseline pretreatment blood. As to treatment: 15 Gy SBRT to primary tumor, nephrectomy 4 weeks later. The starting material was blood, obtained from a patient whose treatment included radiotherapy and nephrectomy. These receptors were collected from a woman in her 70s with renal cell carcinoma.

V and J are TRBV5-4 and TRBJ1-1; D unresolved. The CDR3 consists of 15 residues. Per germline, CDR1 SGHNT and CDR2 YYREEE (reference sequence). Trimming cost V 0 bases and J 4 bases, with 13 bases left between them. The CDR3 bases are TGTGCCAGCAGCTTGGGTTCTAGTAGTTTCACTGAAGCTTTCTTT. Protein sequence: CASSLGSSSFTEAFF.

This chain connects TRBV7-2 to TRBJ1-5; the D is unclear. V was pared by 3 bases and J by 5 bases, with 8 bases between. In germline, CDR1 is SGHTA, CDR2 FQGNSA. CDR3 length: 13 residues. In nucleotides, the CDR3 is TGTGCCAGCAGCTTCGTCAACGATCAGCCCCAGCATTTT. Translated, it gives CASSFVNDQPQHF. The whole variable domain, remainder taken from reference TRBV7-2 and TRBJ1-5, is GAGVSQSPSNKVTEKGKDVELRCDPISGHTALYWYRQSLGQGLEFLIYFQGNSAPDKSGLPSDRFSAERTGGSVSTLTIQRTQQEDSAVYLCASSFVNDQPQHFGDGTRLSIL.

The chain has TRBV6-1 and TRBJ1-5; 7 positions match TRBD1. CDR3 length: 13 amino acids. Germline V lookup: CDR1 MNHNS, CDR2 SASEGT. J was trimmed by 4 bases and V by 6 bases; bases with no gene match: 3. Here the CDR3 DNA reads TGTGCCAGCAGAGCGACAGGGAATCAGCCCCAGCATTTT. It codes for CASRATGNQPQHF.

V gene TRBV15 combines with J gene TRBJ2-1, with TRBD1 matching 11 bases. The CDR3 is 16 amino acids. Germline CDR1 reads LNHNV; CDR2 reads YYDKDF (reference sequence). Trimming at V came to 4 bases and at J to 7 bases, leaving 9 bases not matched to a gene. The CDR3 DNA is TGTGCCACCAGCAAGAGTCGGACAGGGGGCCTGAATGAGCAGTTCTTC. Its translation: CATSKSRTGGLNEQFF.

The V gene is TRBV7-9, the J gene TRBJ2-1, with TRBD2 matching 13 bases. Germline V gives CDR1 SEHNR, CDR2 FQNEAQ (reference sequence). This CDR3 region has 16 residues. V gave up 5 bases and J gave up 5 bases; unmatched junction bases: 6. The DNA for the CDR3 is TGTGCCAGCAGCGGAAGACTAGCGGGGGGAGACAATGAGCAGTTCTTC. As protein: CASSGRLAGGDNEQFF.

This chain uses TRBV7-2 with TRBJ1-2; D is uncertain. Trimming stripped 1 base from V and 2 bases from J, with 5 bases between. The germline V gene encodes CDR1 SGHTA and CDR2 FQGNSA. The CDR3 covers 13 residues. The CDR3 sequence is CASSLDGNYGYTF. The CDR3 DNA reads as TGTGCCAGCAGCTTAGACGGGAACTATGGCTACACCTTC.

The chain employs TRBV15 and TRBJ2-3; tentative D call: TRBD1 (5 bases). The V gene lost 6 bases and the J gene lost 0 bases, with 13 bases spanning the gap. Germline V lookup: CDR1 LNHNV, CDR2 YYDKDF (reference sequence). CDR3 length: 15 residues. The CDR3 loop is CATRGVAASTDTQYF. CDR3 nucleotide sequence: TGTGCCACCAGAGGGGTAGCTGCTAGCACAGATACGCAGTATTTT.

The chain is built from TRBV18 and TRBJ2-5, with TRBD2 identical over 7 bases. After removal of 8 bases from V and 3 bases from J, the junction contained 6 bases not matched to a gene. Germline CDR1 KGHSH, CDR2 LQKENI. This CDR3 spans 13 amino acids. CDR3 nucleotides: TGTGCCAGCGCTCCGGGACTAAAAGAGACCCAGTACTTC. Protein: CASAPGLKETQYF.

CDR3 protein: CASSFGGGTYEQYF. The CDR3, as DNA: TGTGCCAGCAGTTTTGGGGGGGGAACCTACGAGCAGTACTTC. This chain connects TRBV6-5 to TRBJ2-7; 7 bases are a match to TRBD2. V lost 4 bases to trimming and J lost 2 bases; unmatched junction nucleotides: 5. Germline lookup yields CDR1 MNHEY and CDR2 SVGAGI. This CDR3 region has 14 residues.

The chain is built from TRBV7-9 and TRBJ2-6, with TRBD2 identical over 10 bases. CDR1 is SEHNR, CDR2 FQNEAQ, per germline (reference sequence). The length of the CDR3 is 19 residues. J lost 0 bases, V lost 3 bases, and 8 bases had no gene match. The CDR3 DNA is TGTGCCAGCAGCTTGGGAGGGCTAGCGGGGGACTCTGGGGCCAACGTCCTGACTTTC. Amino acid sequence: CASSLGGLAGDSGANVLTF.

This clone was observed a few times. This chain links TRBV4-1 with TRBJ1-2; perhaps TRBD1 as D (5 bases). Germline V lookup: CDR1 MGHRA, CDR2 YSYEKL. The CDR3 spans 14 residues. V dropped 0 bases and J dropped 7 bases, with 12 bases sitting between them. CDR3 sequence: CASSQDLGGSGYTF. For the CDR3, the DNA is TGCGCCAGCAGCCAAGATCTGGGGGGTTCTGGCTACACCTTC.

The J gene is TRBJ2-3, the V gene TRBV19; 8 nucleotides agree with TRBD1. With V trimmed by 4 bases and J by 3 bases, 6 bases remained unmatched. The germline V gene has CDR1 LNHDA and CDR2 SQIVND (reference sequence). The CDR3 is made up of 15 amino acids. The chain's CDR3 is CASSKPGGATDTQYF. For the CDR3, the DNA is TGTGCCAGTAGTAAACCAGGGGGCGCAACAGATACGCAGTATTTT. The entire variable domain, with the rest obtained from reference TRBV19 and TRBJ2-3, is as follows: DGGITQSPKYLFRKEGQNVTLSCEQNLNHDAMYWYRQDPGQGLRLIYYSQIVNDFQKGDIAEGYSVSREKKESFPLTVTSAQKNPTAFYLCASSKPGGATDTQYFGPGTRLTVL.

V gene TRBV18 combines with J gene TRBJ1-2; the D gene is possibly TRBD1 (5 bases). The CDR3 loop spans 16 amino acids. V was trimmed by 3 bases and J by 0 bases, leaving 14 bases between them. Per the germline V gene, CDR1 is KGHSH and CDR2 is LQKENI. The CDR3 region has the DNA TGTGCCAGCTCACCGGCAGGGCAGAAATCTAACTATGGCTACACCTTC. As protein: CASSPAGQKSNYGYTF.

CDR3 nucleotides: TGTGCCATCAGCGTACAGGGAGGCGTTTATGGCTACACCTTC. This gives the protein CAISVQGGVYGYTF. V gene TRBV10-3 combines with J gene TRBJ1-2, with D tentatively TRBD1 (6 bases). CDR1 ENHRY and CDR2 SYGVKD come from the germline V gene. The CDR3 runs 14 residues. V gave up 6 bases and J gave up 5 bases, with 16 bases separating them.

The CDR3 DNA reads TGTGCCAGCAGCTTAGGGAAGGGGCCAATTTCCACAGATACGCAGTATTTT. It is translated as CASSLGKGPISTDTQYF. The chain has TRBV7-9 and TRBJ2-3; possibly TRBD1 for D (5 bases). CDR1 is SEHNR and CDR2 is FQNEAQ in the germline V gene (reference sequence). This CDR3 has 17 amino acids. Trimming removed 1 base at V and 2 bases at J, with 16 bases between.

This rearrangement joins TRBV7-8 to TRBJ2-7; D gene ambiguous. Germline V gene lookup returns CDR1 SGHVS and CDR2 FQNEAQ. V was shortened by 0 bases and J by 2 bases, with 8 bases between the two germline ends. This CDR3 comprises 14 residues. CDR3 in amino acids: CASSLARTAYEQYF. The CDR3 region has the DNA TGTGCCAGCAGCTTAGCGCGAACAGCCTACGAGCAGTACTTC.

The V and J genes are TRBV13 and TRBJ1-3, with unresolved D. V shed 5 bases and J shed 4 bases, with 6 bases lying between them. CDR1 and CDR2 (germline): PRHDT, FYEKMQ (reference sequence). The CDR3 extends over 12 amino acids. The CDR3 DNA reads TGTGCCAGCAGCCTAGCCGGAAACACCATATATTTT. Amino acid sequence: CASSLAGNTIYF. Together with reference TRBV13 and TRBJ1-3, the CDR3 gives the full variable domain: AAGVIQSPRHLIKEKRETATLKCYPIPRHDTVYWYQQGPGQDPQFLISFYEKMQSDKGSIPDRFSAQQFSDYHSELNMSSLELGDSALYFCASSLAGNTIYFGEGSWLTVV.

V and J are TRBV5-4 and TRBJ1-2, with 8 bases identical to TRBD1. Per the germline V gene, CDR1 is SGHNT and CDR2 is YYREEE (reference sequence). The CDR3 loop spans 14 amino acids. The V segment lost 4 bases and the J segment 3 bases; nucleotides outside the gene matches: 5. The CDR3: CASSRTGRDYGYTF. The CDR3 DNA reads as TGTGCCAGCAGCCGGACAGGGAGAGACTATGGCTACACCTTC.

The rearrangement uses TRBV5-4 and TRBJ2-1, with 8 positions matching TRBD2. CDR1 is SGHNT, CDR2 YYREEE, per germline (reference sequence). V dropped 0 bases and J dropped 6; count of bases not matched to a gene: 2. The CDR3 is 14 amino acids. The CDR3 nucleotides read TGTGCCAGCAGCTTGGACGGGGGGGCCAATGAGCAGTTCTTC. It codes for CASSLDGGANEQFF.

The chain recombines TRBV29-1 with TRBJ2-7; 9 nucleotides match TRBD1. CDR1 is SQVTM, CDR2 ANQGSEA, per germline. The J segment lost 6 bases and the V segment lost 6 bases, leaving 12 bases of the junction unmatched. There are 14 residues in the CDR3. The CDR3 DNA is TGCAGCGTGGGGGCCGGACAGGGGAGAAGCGAGCAGTACTTC. Amino acid sequence: CSVGAGQGRSEQYF.

The chain uses TRBV27 and TRBJ2-7; D uncertain. The V gene lost 0 bases and the J gene lost 7 bases, with 13 bases spanning the gap. CDR3 size: 14 residues. Germline assignment: CDR1 MNHEY and CDR2 SMNVEV (reference sequence). CDR3 nucleotide sequence: TGTGCCAGCAGTTTATCGACGACTCCGAGGGAGCAGTACTTC. It is translated as CASSLSTTPREQYF.

J is TRBJ1-1 and V is TRBV6-5, with a possible D match to TRBD1 (6 bases). The CDR3 has 14 amino acids. The germline gives CDR1 MNHEY, CDR2 SVGAGI. V gave up 2 bases and J gave up 1 base, with 8 bases separating them. The CDR3 protein is CASSYGGGNTEAFF. In DNA, the CDR3 is TGTGCCAGCAGTTACGGAGGGGGGAACACTGAAGCTTTCTTT.

The chain links TRBV5-1 to TRBJ2-3, with TRBD2 identical over 11 bases. Losses at the gene ends were 4 bases for V and 0 bases for J; bases not matched to a gene: 4. Germline loops: CDR1 SGHRS, CDR2 YFSETQ. The CDR3 loop spans 16 amino acids. DNA for the CDR3: TGCGCCAGCAGCCCCATAGCGGGGGGGAGCACAGATACGCAGTATTTT. Translating it yields CASSPIAGGSTDTQYF. The whole variable domain, remainder taken from reference TRBV5-1 and TRBJ2-3, is KAGVTQTPRYLIKTRGQQVTLSCSPISGHRSVSWYQQTPGQGLQFLFEYFSETQRNKGNFPGRFSGRQFSNSRSEMNVSTLELGDSALYLCASSPIAGGSTDTQYFGPGTRLTVL.

The chain uses TRBV15 and TRBJ2-5; 7 positions agree with TRBD1. The germline gives CDR1 LNHNV, CDR2 YYDKDF (reference sequence). With V trimmed by 0 bases and J by 5 bases, 6 bases remained unmatched. There are 15 residues in the CDR3. The CDR3, as DNA: TGTGCCACCAGCAGAGATGCAGGGGGAGAGGAGACCCAGTACTTC. This sequence encodes CATSRDAGGEETQYF.

This chain links TRBV19 with TRBJ1-2, with 7 bases identical to TRBD1. J gave up 5 bases and V 7 bases, and 13 bases lay outside the gene matches. This CDR3 comprises 15 residues. Looked up from germline, CDR1 is LNHDA and CDR2 is SQIVND (reference sequence). CDR3 bases: TGTGCCAGTATGACAGGGTCGGGGGGTCATTATGGCTACACCTTC. Translated, it gives CASMTGSGGHYGYTF. Drawing the rest from reference TRBV19 and TRBJ1-2, the complete variable domain is DGGITQSPKYLFRKEGQNVTLSCEQNLNHDAMYWYRQDPGQGLRLIYYSQIVNDFQKGDIAEGYSVSREKKESFPLTVTSAQKNPTAFYLCASMTGSGGHYGYTFGSGTRLTVV.

The chain is built from TRBV19 and TRBJ1-5, with unresolved D. Trimming pared 3 bases from V and 2 bases from J, leaving 11 bases between. This CDR3 region has 15 residues. Germline assignment: CDR1 LNHDA and CDR2 SQIVND (reference sequence). The chain's CDR3 is CASSMTAEGNQPQHF. CDR3 coding DNA: TGTGCCAGTAGTATGACGGCAGAGGGCAATCAGCCCCAGCATTTT.

The chain employs TRBV28 and TRBJ2-3, with 9 bases matching TRBD2. Unmatched junction bases numbered 6, after V lost 3 bases and J lost 5 bases. CDR1 and CDR2 from the germline V gene are MDHEN and SYDVKM. The CDR3 contains 15 residues. The CDR3 nucleotides are TGTGCCAGCAGTTTCGGCGGGAGGGCTCAAGATACGCAGTATTTT. Translated: CASSFGGRAQDTQYF.

The chain joins TRBV9 to TRBJ2-1, with TRBD2 identical over 7 bases. Germline CDR1 and CDR2: SGDLS and YYNGEE. The V gene end was trimmed by 7 bases and the J gene end by 5 bases; junction bases not matched to a gene: 9. This CDR3 region has 14 residues. CDR3 region: CASRGEIGDNEQFF. Here the CDR3 DNA reads TGTGCCAGCCGGGGGGAGATAGGCGACAATGAGCAGTTCTTC. Combining the CDR3 with reference TRBV9 and TRBJ2-1 gives the whole variable domain DSGVTQTPKHLITATGQRVTLRCSPRSGDLSVYWYQQSLDQGLQFLIQYYNGEERAKGNILERFSAQQFPDLHSELNLSSLELGDSALYFCASRGEIGDNEQFFGPGTRLTVL.

The count of this clone is one. The chain recombines TRBV25-1 with TRBJ2-2, with D hard to call. The CDR3 is 13 amino acids. Germline V gene data show CDR1 as MGHDK and CDR2 as SYGVNS. V lost 1 base and J 8 bases, leaving 8 bases between the germline ends. The chain's CDR3 is CASSESNFGELFF. CDR3 sequence (DNA): TGTGCCAGCAGTGAATCGAATTTTGGGGAGCTGTTTTTT.

This clone has only one observation. This chain joins TRBV6-1 and TRBJ2-7, with D possibly TRBD1 on 6 matching bases. The V gene's germline CDR1 is MNHNS and CDR2 SASEGT. Trimming shortened V by 4 bases and J by 3 bases, and 13 bases separated the two germline ends. This CDR3 spans 14 amino acids. CDR3 loop: CASSVNREYYEQYF. The CDR3 DNA reads as TGTGCCAGCAGTGTAAACAGGGAATACTACGAGCAGTACTTC.

This CDR3 reads CASSQPGRNEQFF. The CDR3 bases are TGTGCCAGTAGTCAACCAGGAAGAAATGAGCAGTTCTTC. The chain is built from TRBV19 and TRBJ2-1; D ambiguous. The CDR3 is 13 amino acids. Germline CDR1 reads LNHDA; CDR2 reads SQIVND (reference sequence). Trimming cost V 5 bases and J 7 bases, with 12 bases left between them.

This chain uses TRBV27 with TRBJ2-1, with TRBD2 matching 7 bases. Per germline, CDR1 MNHEY and CDR2 SMNVEV (reference sequence). The CDR3 totals 16 residues. V gave up 2 bases and J gave up 6 bases; unmatched junction bases: 10. The CDR3 region is CASSLGAGGSGNEQFF. DNA of the CDR3: TGTGCCAGCAGTTTAGGGGCCGGCGGGAGCGGCAATGAGCAGTTCTTC.